The present TCR beta chain was sequenced within a study of blood T cell repertoires in COVID-19. Per the original data handling: Amplifying reference gene primers gave estimates of nucleated cell counts. Clones were sequenced by immunoSEQ multiplex PCR, and TCRdb holds only the in-frame ones, with some missing. V and J calls and clone size are copied from that table; D and trimming were computed from the DNA. The table includes roughly 120,000 clones, 80% detected once. There are 14 residues in the CDR3. V lost 7 bases, J lost 0 bases, and 10 bases lay in between. Germline CDR1 reads SNHLY; CDR2 reads FYNNEI.

The TCR comes from a man between 65 and 85 years old with acute or convalescent COVID-19. The chain has TRBV2 and TRBJ1-5, with D possibly being TRBD1 (6 bases). Sample: peripheral blood. The CDR3 nucleotides read TGTGCCAGCACCGGGACATATAGCAATCAGCCCCAGCATTTT. It specifies CASTGTYSNQPQHF.